Shown below are 20 T cell receptor beta chains from a single sample sequenced in a study of cytomegalovirus exposure and HLA in healthy donors. In the PCR, 60 Vbeta and 13 Jbeta primers were used. Assay: immunoSEQ multiplex PCR; the TCRdb copy retains only in-frame clones and omits some. The data show 200,000 to 250,000 clones, roughly 79% seen once. The sequenced sample consisted of PBMCs. These receptors all come from a woman in her forties in good health and CMV-seronegative.

This chain joins TRBV30 and TRBJ2-6; maybe TRBD2 (6 bases). Trimming took 0 bases from V and 8 from J, leaving 14 bases between them. Germline assignment: CDR1 GTSNPN and CDR2 SVGIG (reference sequence). The CDR3 extends over 15 amino acids. CDR3 in amino acids: CAWSVGQGGTNVLTF. The CDR3 DNA is TGTGCCTGGAGTGTAGGGCAGGGAGGAACCAACGTCCTGACTTTC.

J is TRBJ2-3 and V is TRBV7-9; TRBD1 matches 9 bases. Germline CDR1 and CDR2: SEHNR and FQNEAQ (reference sequence). V trimming: 4 bases; J trimming: 4 bases; junction bases outside the gene matches: 3. The CDR3 loop spans 14 amino acids. The CDR3 bases are TGTGCCAGCAGCTCGGGACAGGGACCAGATACGCAGTATTTT. Amino acids: CASSSGQGPDTQYF.

CDR3 amino acids: CASGLSGNYNEQFF. DNA of the CDR3: TGTGCCAGCGGTCTTTCGGGGAACTACAATGAGCAGTTCTTC. This chain connects TRBV7-8 to TRBJ2-1; D might be TRBD2 (5 bases). Germline V gives CDR1 SGHVS, CDR2 FQNEAQ. The CDR3 has 14 amino acids. Trimming removed 8 bases at V and 3 bases at J, with 14 bases between.

This chain links TRBV6-1 with TRBJ2-5; D gene unclear. Germline-derived CDR1 and CDR2 are MNHNS and SASEGT. This CDR3 has 11 residues. V lost 6 bases and J lost 5, with 7 bases in between. CDR3 residues: CASSWLETQYF. CDR3 sequence (DNA): TGTGCCAGCAGCTGGCTGGAGACCCAGTACTTC.

The chain joins TRBV5-1 to TRBJ2-2; 8 bases fit TRBD2. V trimming: 6 bases; J trimming: 0 bases; junction bases outside the gene matches: 7. Germline V CDR1 and CDR2: SGHRS, YFSETQ. This CDR3 has 16 residues. The CDR3 bases are TGCGCCAGCAAATTCTCCGGGGGGGCGAACACCGGGGAGCTGTTTTTT. This gives the protein CASKFSGGANTGELFF. Based on the CDR3 plus reference TRBV5-1 and TRBJ2-2, the full variable domain is KAGVTQTPRYLIKTRGQQVTLSCSPISGHRSVSWYQQTPGQGLQFLFEYFSETQRNKGNFPGRFSGRQFSNSRSEMNVSTLELGDSALYLCASKFSGGANTGELFFGEGSRLTVL.

This clone was seen more than once but under ten times. The chain employs TRBV11-3 and TRBJ2-1; the match to TRBD1 covers 7 bases. This CDR3 has 15 amino acids. V lost 4 bases to trimming and J lost 8 bases; unmatched junction nucleotides: 11. Germline V CDR1 and CDR2: SGHNT, YENEEA. CDR3 amino acids: CASSSPGQLRYEQFF. The CDR3 nucleotides are TGTGCCAGCAGCTCGCCGGGACAGCTAAGATATGAGCAGTTCTTC.

As concerns this clone: This same CDR3 is encoded by further DNA sequences in the sample. The chain employs TRBV7-6 and TRBJ2-1, with unresolved D. V lost 5 bases and J 0 bases, leaving 8 bases between the germline ends. The CDR3 consists of 14 residues. Germline values: CDR1 SGHVS, CDR2 FNYEAQ. CDR3 nucleotide sequence: TGTGCCAGCAGCCCTCGGAGCTCCTACAATGAGCAGTTCTTC. This codes for CASSPRSSYNEQFF.

The chain links TRBV4-2 to TRBJ2-7; 7 nucleotides agree with TRBD2. Germline V gene data show CDR1 as LGHNA and CDR2 as YNFKEQ. This CDR3 has 14 amino acids. The V and J ends lost 2 bases and 0 bases, in that order; junction bases with no gene match: 1. CDR3 DNA: TGTGCCAGCAGCCAAACTAGCGACTCCTACGAGCAGTACTTC. It specifies CASSQTSDSYEQYF.

This chain links TRBV2 with TRBJ2-3, with 7 bases aligning to TRBD1. The ends lost 5 bases at V and 9 bases at J; junction bases unmatched: 11. Germline V CDR1 and CDR2: SNHLY, FYNNEI. This CDR3 spans 14 amino acids. In DNA, the CDR3 is TGTGCCAGCAGTTCCCGGGACAGTAGGGGGACGCAGTATTTT. It specifies CASSSRDSRGTQYF.

The V gene is TRBV19, the J gene TRBJ1-2, with 8 bases fitting TRBD1. CDR3 length: 15 amino acids. The germline V gene encodes CDR1 LNHDA and CDR2 SQIVND (reference sequence). The junction had 4 bases not matched to a gene; V was cut back by 2 bases and J by 2 bases. The CDR3 DNA reads as TGTGCCAGTAGTATAAACCAGGGGGCGAACTATGGCTACACCTTC. Protein: CASSINQGANYGYTF. The full variable domain, rest sourced from reference TRBV19 and TRBJ1-2, is DGGITQSPKYLFRKEGQNVTLSCEQNLNHDAMYWYRQDPGQGLRLIYYSQIVNDFQKGDIAEGYSVSREKKESFPLTVTSAQKNPTAFYLCASSINQGANYGYTFGSGTRLTVV.

Written as DNA, the CDR3 is TGTGCCAGCAGCTTAGGCCAGGGATTCAGCCATGGCTACACCTTC. It yields the protein CASSLGQGFSHGYTF. This rearrangement joins TRBV13 to TRBJ1-2, with a tentative D call TRBD1 (5 bases). The CDR3 runs 15 residues. The germline CDR1 and CDR2 sequences are PRHDT and FYEKMQ (reference sequence). V gave up 0 bases and J gave up 6 bases, with 14 bases separating them.

The chain uses TRBV2 and TRBJ2-7, with 12 bases fitting TRBD2. Germline V CDR1 and CDR2: SNHLY, FYNNEI. CDR3 size: 14 residues. Unmatched junction bases numbered 4, after V lost 5 bases and J lost 5 bases. CDR3 amino acids: CASSPTSGGHEQYF. CDR3 nucleotides: TGTGCCAGCAGTCCGACTAGCGGGGGCCACGAGCAGTACTTC. Complete variable domain (other parts from reference TRBV2 and TRBJ2-7): EPEVTQTPSHQVTQMGQEVILRCVPISNHLYFYWYRQILGQKVEFLVSFYNNEISEKSEIFDDQFSVERPDGSNFTLKIRSTKLEDSAMYFCASSPTSGGHEQYFGPGTRLTVT.

The chain employs TRBV11-2 and TRBJ1-1; 7 bases fit TRBD1. V lost 4 bases to trimming and J lost 0 bases; unmatched junction nucleotides: 8. Germline CDR1 and CDR2: SGHAT and FQNNGV. The CDR3 runs to 16 residues. The CDR3 spells CASSSLTGLMNTEAFF. CDR3 DNA: TGTGCCAGCAGCTCATTGACAGGGCTCATGAACACTGAAGCTTTCTTT.

V and J are TRBV7-3 and TRBJ1-4; D not certain. V was clipped by 0 bases and J by 5 bases, with 10 bases between them. The CDR3 length is 15 residues. The germline gives CDR1 SGHTA, CDR2 FQGTGA. CDR3 in amino acids: CASSLTGGLNEKLFF. The CDR3 DNA follows: TGTGCCAGCAGCTTAACAGGCGGACTGAATGAAAAACTGTTTTTT.

J is TRBJ2-7 and V is TRBV4-3; D gene uncertain. Germline V lookup: CDR1 LGHNA, CDR2 YSLEER. V dropped 5 bases and J dropped 4 bases, with 6 bases sitting between them. CDR3 length: 11 amino acids. The CDR3 DNA reads TGCGCCAGCAGCAACGAGTACGAGCAGTACTTC. It encodes CASSNEYEQYF.

V is TRBV5-1 and J is TRBJ2-7, with 9 bases fitting TRBD1. The CDR3 loop spans 15 amino acids. Germline V gene data show CDR1 as SGHRS and CDR2 as YFSETQ. V was pared by 3 bases and J by 6 bases, with 10 bases of the junction left unmatched. The CDR3 sequence: CASSYSGTGLGEQYF. The CDR3 region has the DNA TGCGCCAGCAGCTACTCCGGGACAGGGCTTGGCGAGCAGTACTTC.

The chain recombines TRBV29-1 with TRBJ1-1; weak D call: TRBD1 (5 bases). The length of the CDR3 is 10 residues. V dropped 6 bases and J dropped 11 bases, with 13 bases sitting between them. CDR1 and CDR2 from the germline V gene are SQVTM and ANQGSEA. The CDR3 nucleotides read TGCAGCGTGCTCAGGGTTGTGGCTTTCTTT. This translates into CSVLRVVAFF.

The gene calls are TRBV30 and TRBJ2-3; 9 positions match TRBD2. There are 14 residues in the CDR3. V lost 3 bases and J lost 1; bases outside the gene matches: 2. The germline CDR1 and CDR2 sequences are GTSNPN and SVGIG (reference sequence). CDR3 loop: CAWRKRGGTDTQYF. The CDR3 DNA follows: TGTGCCTGGAGGAAGCGGGGGGGCACAGATACGCAGTATTTT.

This chain links TRBV19 with TRBJ2-2; 7 bases map to TRBD2. The CDR3 sequence is 15 residues long. Germline assignment: CDR1 LNHDA and CDR2 SQIVND (reference sequence). J was trimmed by 0 bases and V by 5 bases; bases with no gene match: 3. The CDR3 spells CASSGSGTNTGELFF. The CDR3 coding sequence is TGTGCCAGTAGTGGCAGCGGGACGAACACCGGGGAGCTGTTTTTT. The complete variable domain, with remaining parts taken from reference TRBV19 and TRBJ2-2, reads DGGITQSPKYLFRKEGQNVTLSCEQNLNHDAMYWYRQDPGQGLRLIYYSQIVNDFQKGDIAEGYSVSREKKESFPLTVTSAQKNPTAFYLCASSGSGTNTGELFFGEGSRLTVL.

The chain employs TRBV5-3 and TRBJ1-5; weak D call: TRBD1 (5 bases). TRBV5-3 is an ORF, and what it does is uncertain. Trimming pared 4 bases from V and 8 bases from J, leaving 13 bases between. This CDR3 has 13 residues. CDR3 amino acids: CARSMRDPKPQHF. CDR3 in DNA: TGTGCCAGAAGCATGCGGGACCCAAAGCCCCAGCATTTT.